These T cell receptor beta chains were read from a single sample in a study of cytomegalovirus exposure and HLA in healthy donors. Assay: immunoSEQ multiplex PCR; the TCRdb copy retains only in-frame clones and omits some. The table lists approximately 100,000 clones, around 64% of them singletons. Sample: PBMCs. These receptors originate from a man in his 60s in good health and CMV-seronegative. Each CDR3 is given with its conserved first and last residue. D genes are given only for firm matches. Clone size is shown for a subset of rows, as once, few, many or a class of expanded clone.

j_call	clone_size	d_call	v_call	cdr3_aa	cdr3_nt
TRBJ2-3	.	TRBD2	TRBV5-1	CASSQGLAGAVADTQYF	TGCGCCAGCAGCCAGGGACTAGCGGGAGCAGTAGCAGATACGCAGTATTTT
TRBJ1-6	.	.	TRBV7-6	CASSPSPGNSPLHF	TGTGCCAGCAGCCCCTCGCCAGGGAATTCACCCCTCCACTTT
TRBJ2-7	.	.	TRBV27	CASSFTKLVPEQYF	TGTGCCAGCAGTTTCACCAAGCTGGTCCCCGAGCAGTACTTC
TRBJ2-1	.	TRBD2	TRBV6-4	CASVRGSGRGDEQFF	TGTGCCAGCGTGCGGGGGAGCGGGAGAGGCGATGAGCAGTTCTTC
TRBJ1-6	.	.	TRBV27	CASSSSYNSPLHF	TGTGCCAGCAGTTCCTCTTATAATTCACCCCTCCACTTT
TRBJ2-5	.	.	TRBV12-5	CASGLSPIETQYF	TGTGCTAGTGGTTTGAGCCCGATAGAGACCCAGTACTTC
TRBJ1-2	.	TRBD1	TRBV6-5	CASRTRTGNGYTF	TGTGCCAGCAGAACGCGGACAGGGAACGGCTACACCTTC
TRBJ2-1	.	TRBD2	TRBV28	CASSLAGGPYNEQFF	TGTGCCAGCAGTTTAGCGGGAGGGCCCTACAATGAGCAGTTCTTC
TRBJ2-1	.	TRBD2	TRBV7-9	CASSFPSGSSYNEQFF	TGTGCCAGCAGCTTCCCAAGCGGGAGCTCCTACAATGAGCAGTTCTTC
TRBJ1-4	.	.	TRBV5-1	CASSLGGGNLGTNEKLFF	TGCGCCAGCAGCTTGGGGGGAGGGAATCTCGGAACTAATGAAAAACTGTTTTTT
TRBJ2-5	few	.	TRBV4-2	CASSIKETQYF	TGTGCCAGCAGCATAAAAGAGACCCAGTACTTC
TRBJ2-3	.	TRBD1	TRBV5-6	CASSFTGDTQYF	TGTGCCAGCAGCTTCACAGGGGACACGCAGTATTTT
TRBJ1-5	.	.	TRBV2	CASWWGVNQPQHF	TGTGCCAGCTGGTGGGGGGTAAACCAGCCCCAGCATTTT
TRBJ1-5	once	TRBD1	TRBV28	CASSSRGRGNQPQHF	TGTGCCAGCAGTTCGAGGGGGCGCGGCAATCAGCCCCAGCATTTT
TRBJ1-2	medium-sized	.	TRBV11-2	CASKAGRYYGYTF	TGTGCCAGCAAGGCAGGGAGGTACTATGGCTACACCTTC
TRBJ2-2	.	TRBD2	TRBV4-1	CASSPKGLAGNTGELFF	TGCGCCAGCAGCCCCAAGGGGCTAGCGGGGAACACCGGGGAGCTGTTTTTT
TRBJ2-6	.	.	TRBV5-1	CASSLVGGTGANVLTF	TGCGCCAGCAGCTTGGTGGGGGGTACTGGGGCCAACGTCCTGACTTTC
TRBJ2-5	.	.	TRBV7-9	CASSSVGGQETQYF	TGTGCCAGCAGCTCGGTCGGGGGACAAGAGACCCAGTACTTC
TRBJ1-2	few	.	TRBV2	CASIPDRIYGYTF	TGTGCCAGCATCCCGGACAGAATCTATGGCTACACCTTC
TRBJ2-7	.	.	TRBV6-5	CASSYARTYEQYF	TGTGCCAGCAGTTACGCGCGAACCTACGAGCAGTACTTC
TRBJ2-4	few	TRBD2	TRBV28	CASSLVAGGRSIQYF	TGTGCCAGCAGTTTAGTAGCGGGGGGGCGTAGCATTCAGTACTTC
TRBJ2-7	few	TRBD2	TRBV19	CASSSRRGDYEQYF	TGTGCCAGTAGTAGCCGCCGGGGGGACTACGAGCAGTACTTC
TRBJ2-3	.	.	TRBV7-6	CASSFPGGRSTDTQYF	TGTGCCAGCAGCTTCCCCGGGGGGCGCAGCACAGATACGCAGTATTTT
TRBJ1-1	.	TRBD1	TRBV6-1	CASTRIEGGWAFF	TGTGCCAGCACCCGAATCGAAGGGGGCTGGGCTTTCTTT
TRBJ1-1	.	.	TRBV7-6	CASSPRTGIVTEAFF	TGTGCCAGCAGCCCCAGGACGGGGATTGTTACTGAAGCTTTCTTT
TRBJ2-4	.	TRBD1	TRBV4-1	CASSQEFLGTASRHIQYF	TGCGCCAGCAGCCAAGAATTTTTAGGGACAGCCTCCAGGCACATTCAGTACTTC
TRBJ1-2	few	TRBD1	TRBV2	CASRFGQRQGTYGYTF	TGTGCCAGCAGATTCGGCCAACGACAGGGGACCTATGGCTACACCTTC
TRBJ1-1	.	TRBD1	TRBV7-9	CASSQPPGQGNTEAFF	TGTGCCAGCAGTCAACCTCCGGGACAGGGGAACACTGAAGCTTTCTTT
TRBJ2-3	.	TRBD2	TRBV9	CASTPGGTSGRRGTDTQYF	TGTGCCAGCACCCCGGGCGGGACTAGCGGGAGACGGGGCACAGATACGCAGTATTTT
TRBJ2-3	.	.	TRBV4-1	CASSQDPGSPVPQYF	TGCGCCAGCAGCCAAGATCCCGGGAGTCCGGTACCGCAGTATTTT
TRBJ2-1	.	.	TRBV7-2	CASSLASASYNEQFF	TGTGCCAGCAGCTTAGCTAGCGCCTCCTACAATGAGCAGTTCTTC
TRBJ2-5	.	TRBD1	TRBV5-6	CASSLGGRGRIETQYF	TGTGCCAGCAGCTTGGGAGGCAGGGGGCGCATCGAGACCCAGTACTTC
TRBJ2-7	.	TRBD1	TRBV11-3	CASSSGQGGSSYEQYF	TGTGCCAGCAGCTCAGGACAGGGGGGAAGCTCCTACGAGCAGTACTTC
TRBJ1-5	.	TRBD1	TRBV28	CASSSQGGNSNQPQHF	TGTGCCAGCAGTTCTCAGGGGGGAAATAGCAATCAGCCCCAGCATTTT
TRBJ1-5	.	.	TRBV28	CASSFRFSNQPQHF	TGTGCCAGCAGTTTCCGGTTTAGCAATCAGCCCCAGCATTTT
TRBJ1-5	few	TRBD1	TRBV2	CASSEEGARNQPQHF	TGTGCCAGCAGTGAAGAGGGGGCAAGGAATCAGCCCCAGCATTTT
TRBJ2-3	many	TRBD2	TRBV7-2	CASSLSPLLGLVRHTQYF	TGTGCCAGCAGCTTAAGCCCCCTACTAGGACTAGTCAGGCATACGCAGTATTTT
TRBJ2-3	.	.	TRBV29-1	CSVEIDSSDTQYF	TGCAGCGTTGAAATTGACAGTTCAGATACGCAGTATTTT
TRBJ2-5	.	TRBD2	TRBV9	CASSVDAGGEETQYF	TGTGCCAGCAGCGTAGATGCGGGGGGTGAGGAGACCCAGTACTTC
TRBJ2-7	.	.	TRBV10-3	CAISESRDSYEQYF	TGTGCCATCAGTGAGTCCCGGGACTCCTACGAGCAGTACTTC
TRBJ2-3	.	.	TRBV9	CASSVSRVTSTDTQYF	TGTGCCAGCAGCGTATCACGGGTGACTAGCACAGATACGCAGTATTTT
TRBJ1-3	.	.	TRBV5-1	CASSQATLGNTIYF	TGCGCCAGCAGCCAAGCGACCCTTGGAAACACCATATATTTT
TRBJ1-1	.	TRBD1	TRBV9	CASSVDPGGGRRSEAFF	TGTGCCAGCAGCGTAGACCCAGGGGGCGGCCGTAGATCTGAAGCTTTCTTT
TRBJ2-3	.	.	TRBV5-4	CASSPGGSTDTQYF	TGTGCCAGCAGCCCCGGAGGGAGCACAGATACGCAGTATTTT
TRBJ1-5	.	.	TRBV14	CASNPGGEYYQPQHF	TGTGCCAGCAACCCTGGAGGGGAATATTATCAGCCCCAGCATTTT
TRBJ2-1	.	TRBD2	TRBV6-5	CASSYRQFGGGNEQFF	TGTGCCAGCAGTTACCGGCAGTTCGGGGGGGGCAATGAGCAGTTCTTC
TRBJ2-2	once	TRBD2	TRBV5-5	CASSSIAGGDTGELFF	TGTGCCAGCAGCTCAATAGCGGGGGGGGATACCGGGGAGCTGTTTTTT
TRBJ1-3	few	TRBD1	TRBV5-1	CASRIGLRQGAISGNTIYF	TGCGCCAGCAGGATCGGTCTCAGACAGGGGGCGATCTCTGGAAACACCATATATTTT
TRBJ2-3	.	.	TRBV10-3	CAIRERTSTDTQYF	TGTGCCATCAGGGAGCGGACTAGCACAGATACGCAGTATTTT
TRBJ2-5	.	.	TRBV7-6	CASSPRRYQETQYF	TGTGCCAGCAGCCCCCGGCGGTACCAAGAGACCCAGTACTTC
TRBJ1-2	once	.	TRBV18	CASSPQAGPVTTNYGYTF	TGTGCCAGCTCACCACAAGCGGGACCGGTAACTACTAACTATGGCTACACCTTC
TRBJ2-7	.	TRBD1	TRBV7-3	CASSKGQLSYEQYF	TGTGCCAGCAGTAAGGGACAGCTATCCTACGAGCAGTACTTC
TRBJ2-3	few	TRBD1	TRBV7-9	CASSSWDRNADTQYF	TGTGCCAGCAGCTCGTGGGACAGGAACGCAGATACGCAGTATTTT
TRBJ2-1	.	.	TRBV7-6	CASSLDWAGSYNEQFF	TGTGCCAGCAGCTTAGATTGGGCGGGTTCGTACAATGAGCAGTTCTTC
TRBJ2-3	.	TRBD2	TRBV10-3	CAIKGLAGDTQYF	TGTGCCATCAAGGGACTAGCGGGGGATACGCAGTATTTT
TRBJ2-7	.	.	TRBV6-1	CASLAPYEQYF	TGTGCCAGCCTAGCCCCCTACGAGCAGTACTTC
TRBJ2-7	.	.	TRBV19	CASSAAAGFSEQYF	TGTGCCAGTAGTGCGGCAGCCGGTTTTAGCGAGCAGTACTTC
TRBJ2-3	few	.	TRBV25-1	CASSVSRGSVDTQYF	TGTGCCAGCAGTGTAAGCAGGGGTTCAGTGGATACGCAGTATTTT
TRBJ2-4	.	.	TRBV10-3	CAISGPGGKNIQYF	TGTGCCATCAGTGGGCCAGGGGGGAAAAACATTCAGTACTTC